The 2 T cell receptor beta chains below all came from one sample that was sequenced in a study of shared clonotypes between healthy human individuals. Here immunoSEQ multiplex PCR was the method, and the copy in TCRdb shows in-frame clones only, minus some. The table lists around 750,000 clones, around 72% of them singletons. The sample comprised memory CD4+ T cells sorted from blood. Subset defined: CD45RA-negative fraction. All receptors derive from a woman aged 25 to 39 in good health.

This rearrangement joins TRBV14 to TRBJ2-6, with a weak D call TRBD1 (6 bases). Trimming cost V 0 bases and J 3 bases, with 15 bases left between them. The CDR3 is 18 residues long. Looked up from germline, CDR1 is SGHDN and CDR2 is FVKESK. This CDR3 is CASSQENLGTIGANVLTF. CDR3 coding DNA: TGTGCCAGCAGCCAAGAGAACCTCGGGACAATTGGGGCCAACGTCCTGACTTTC.

This chain links TRBV5-4 with TRBJ2-2, with a weak D call TRBD2 (6 bases). CDR1 and CDR2 (germline): SGHNT, YYREEE (reference sequence). V was cut by 4 bases and J by 7 bases, with 14 bases left in between. CDR3 size: 14 residues. In DNA, the CDR3 is TGTGCCAGCAGCAGGGGAGGTGGGAACGGGGAGCTGTTTTTT. Residues: CASSRGGGNGELFF. The whole variable domain, filled in from reference TRBV5-4 and TRBJ2-2, reads ETGVTQSPTHLIKTRGQQVTLRCSSQSGHNTVSWYQQALGQGPQFIFQYYREEENGRGNFPPRFSGLQFPNYSSELNVNALELDDSALYLCASSRGGGNGELFFGEGSRLTVL.